The 9 T cell receptor beta chains below all came from one sample that was sequenced in a study of CD8 T cells in ankylosing spondylitis. Each CDR3 protein is one row after TCRdb ran MiXCR on the 5' RACE reads. The data hold roughly 130,000 distinct CDR3 sequences, with roughly 8% observed a single time. Sequenced sample: synovial fluid, either unsorted or a sorted T cell fraction (not recorded which). The receptors derive from a male donor with ankylosing spondylitis.

The rearrangement joins TRBV7-2 to TRBJ2-1; D is tentatively TRBD1 or TRBD2 (5 bases each). The CDR3 contains 13 residues. V was trimmed by 6 bases and J by 15 bases, leaving 21 bases between them. Germline V gives CDR1 SGHTA, CDR2 FQGNSA. Written as DNA, the CDR3 is TGTGCCAGCAGTTCATACACCGGGGCCGATGGGTTCTTC. Protein sequence: CASSSYTGADGFF. Combining the CDR3 with reference TRBV7-2 and TRBJ2-1 gives the whole variable domain GAGVSQSPSNKVTEKGKDVELRCDPISGHTALYWYRQSLGQGLEFLIYFQGNSAPDKSGLPSDRFSAERTGGSVSTLTIQRTQQEDSAVYLCASSSYTGADGFFGPGTRLTVL.

The rearrangement links TRBV3-1 to TRBJ2-7, with D unresolved. From germline, CDR1 is LGHDT and CDR2 YNNKEL (reference sequence). This CDR3 is built from 15 residues. The V gene lost 0 bases and the J gene lost 4 bases, with 13 bases spanning the gap. CDR3 DNA sequence: TGTGCCAGCAGCCAAGATCTATTCGCGCTATACGAGCAGTACTTC. This codes for CASSQDLFALYEQYF.

Only a few counts were recorded for this clonotype. V is TRBV9 and J is TRBJ2-3, with D maybe TRBD1 (6 bases). Trimming removed 0 bases at V and 5 bases at J, with 13 bases between. The CDR3 extends over 15 amino acids. CDR1 and CDR2 (germline): SGDLS, YYNGEE. The DNA for the CDR3 is TGTGCCAGCAGCGTAGTAGGGGGAAAAGGAGATACGCAGTATTTT. This sequence encodes CASSVVGGKGDTQYF. Drawing the rest from reference TRBV9 and TRBJ2-3, the complete variable domain is DSGVTQTPKHLITATGQRVTLRCSPRSGDLSVYWYQQSLDQGLQFLIQYYNGEERAKGNILERFSAQQFPDLHSELNLSSLELGDSALYFCASSVVGGKGDTQYFGPGTRLTVL.

The chain links TRBV9 to TRBJ1-1; D possibly corresponds to TRBD1 (6 bases). The CDR3 loop spans 15 amino acids. The germline gives CDR1 SGDLS, CDR2 YYNGEE. The V end was cut by 2 bases, the J end by 3 bases, with 14 bases between. For the CDR3, the DNA is TGTGCCAGCAGCGTCACTACAGGGAGGGACACTGAAGCTTTCTTT. This translates into CASSVTTGRDTEAFF.

This clonotype was seen ten or more times. The V and J genes are TRBV11-2 and TRBJ1-2; TRBD1 might be the D (6 bases). The V end was cut by 3 bases, the J end by 4 bases, with 9 bases between. The CDR3 runs to 13 residues. Looked up from germline, CDR1 is SGHAT and CDR2 is FQNNGV. The DNA of the CDR3 is TGTGCCAGCAGCTTCCTGGACAGCTATGGCTACACCTTC. It translates to CASSFLDSYGYTF.

This clonotype was detected many times. A junction end diverges from the germline sequence, so it may reflect a read error. This chain links TRBV7-7 with TRBJ2-5, with TRBD2 as a possible D gene (6 bases). Germline V gene sequence: CDR1 SSHAT, CDR2 FNYEAQ (reference sequence). This CDR3 is built from 14 residues. The CDR3 spells CASSPLEGSRTQYF. The DNA for the CDR3 is TGTGCTAGCAGCCCATTGGAGGGAAGCAGGACCCAGTACTTC.

This chain links TRBV6-2 or TRBV6-3 with TRBJ1-1; 8 nucleotides agree with TRBD1. J was trimmed by 7 bases and V by 6 bases; bases with no gene match: 1. In germline, CDR1 is MNHEY, CDR2 SVGEGT. The CDR3 contains 11 residues. The DNA for the CDR3 is TGTGCCAGCAGAGACAGGGGTGAAGCTTTCTTT. Encoded protein: CASRDRGEAFF.

This clonotype was seen many times. The V call is TRBV24-1, the J call TRBJ2-1, with D maybe TRBD2 (6 bases). This CDR3 is 13 amino acids long. V dropped 9 bases and J dropped 7 bases, with 15 bases sitting between them. Germline CDR1 is KGHDR and CDR2 is SFDVKD. Written as DNA, the CDR3 is TGTGCCACCTCTCTGGGGGGTAGGAATGAGCAGTTCTTC. It codes for CATSLGGRNEQFF.

This clonotype was seen many times. V usage is TRBV10-3 and J usage is TRBJ2-1; D ambiguous. This CDR3 region has 13 residues. V was shortened by 0 bases and J by 15 bases, with 15 bases between the two germline ends. Germline V lookup: CDR1 ENHRY, CDR2 SYGVKD. CDR3 protein: CAISESNGPDWFF. The CDR3 coding sequence is TGTGCCATCAGTGAGTCGAACGGGCCGGATTGGTTCTTC.